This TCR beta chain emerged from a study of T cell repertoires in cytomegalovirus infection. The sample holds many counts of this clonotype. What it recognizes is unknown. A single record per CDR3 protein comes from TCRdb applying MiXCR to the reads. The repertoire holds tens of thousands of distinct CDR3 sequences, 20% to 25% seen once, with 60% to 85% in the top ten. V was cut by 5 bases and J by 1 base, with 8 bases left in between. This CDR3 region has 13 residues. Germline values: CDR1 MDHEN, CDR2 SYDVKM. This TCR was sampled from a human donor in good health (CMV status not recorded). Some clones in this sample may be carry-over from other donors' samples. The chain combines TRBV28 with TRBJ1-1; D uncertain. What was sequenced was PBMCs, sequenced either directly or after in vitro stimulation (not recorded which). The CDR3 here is CASSQGWNTEAFF. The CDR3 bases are TGTGCCAGCAGTCAAGGGTGGAACACTGAAGCTTTCTTT. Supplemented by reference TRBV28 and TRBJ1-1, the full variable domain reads DVKVTQSSRYLVKRTGEKVFLECVQDMDHENMFWYRQDPGLGLRLIYFSYDVKMKEKGDIPEGYSVSREKKERFSLILESASTNQTSMYLCASSQGWNTEAFFGQGTRLTVV.